One sample yielded the 27 T cell receptor beta chains listed below, sequenced in a study of CD8+ T cells in alopecia areata. RNA extraction and reverse transcription yielded cDNA as sequencing template. Here immunoSEQ multiplex PCR was the method, and the copy in TCRdb shows in-frame clones only, minus some. The sample contains 79,000 or so clones, around 67% of which appear only once. Regarding treatment: oral pan-JAK inhibitor, 5-10 mg twice daily. The material was CD8+ T cells sorted from blood, obtained at week 24, from a patient treated with tofacitinib. The receptors derive from a human donor with alopecia areata.

Of note for this clone: Other DNA sequences of this sample code for an identical CDR3. The gene calls are TRBV29-1 and TRBJ2-3; 9 bases are a match to TRBD2. Trimming took 1 base from V and 1 from J; bases not matched to a gene: 0. This CDR3 has 14 residues. CDR1 is SQVTM and CDR2 is ANQGSEA in the germline V gene. The CDR3 nucleotides read TGCAGCGTTGAAGGACTAGCGGGCACAGATACGCAGTATTTT. The encoded protein is CSVEGLAGTDTQYF.

The chain couples TRBV9 to TRBJ2-2; TRBD2 is a possible D gene (6 bases). Per germline, CDR1 SGDLS and CDR2 YYNGEE. V lost 3 bases, J lost 4 bases, and 22 bases lay in between. The CDR3 sequence is 18 residues long. The CDR3 DNA reads TGTGCCAGCAGCGACAACCCTAGAATAGCGGAACGCACCGGGGAGCTGTTTTTT. Its translation: CASSDNPRIAERTGELFF.

J is TRBJ1-2 and V is TRBV18; D ambiguous. Between the trimmed V and J ends, which lost 3 bases and 0 bases, there was a span of 20 bases. The CDR3 is 18 amino acids. The V gene's germline CDR1 is KGHSH and CDR2 LQKENI. As DNA, the CDR3 is TGTGCCAGCTCACCCTTTGACTACCGGGTTTCGTCTAACTATGGCTACACCTTC. It is translated as CASSPFDYRVSSNYGYTF.

The V call is TRBV29-1, the J call TRBJ2-7, with 9 bases aligning to TRBD2. Germline trimming cut 3 bases from V and 0 bases from J; bases unmatched to any gene: 3. Germline CDR1 and CDR2: SQVTM and ANQGSEA. The CDR3 runs 14 residues. The CDR3 DNA is TGCAGCGTTGACTCTAGCGGGAACTCCTACGAGCAGTACTTC. This gives the protein CSVDSSGNSYEQYF.

The chain employs TRBV6-6 and TRBJ1-5; 9 bases are a match to TRBD1. V shed 11 bases and J 4 bases; nucleotides not matched to a gene: 6. The length of the CDR3 is 13 residues. The germline gives CDR1 MNHNY, CDR2 SVGAGI (reference sequence). The CDR3 DNA reads TGTGCCTCTTGGGGGACAGGGAATCAGCCCCAGCATTTT. It translates to CASWGTGNQPQHF.

V usage is TRBV7-8 and J usage is TRBJ2-1; D possibly matches TRBD1 or TRBD2 (7 bases each). The CDR3 totals 15 residues. Between the trimmed V and J ends, which lost 2 bases and 3 bases, there was a span of 11 bases. From germline, CDR1 is SGHVS and CDR2 FQNEAQ. CDR3 nucleotides: TGTGCCAGCAGCTTAACCAGGGGGGGCTACAATGAGCAGTTCTTC. Encoded protein: CASSLTRGGYNEQFF.

The CDR3 nucleotides are TGTGCCAGCAGCTCTTACACCGGGGAGCTGTTTTTT. As protein: CASSSYTGELFF. The V gene is TRBV7-9, the J gene TRBJ2-2; no definite D call. V dropped 4 bases and J dropped 3 bases, with 3 bases sitting between them. Germline V gives CDR1 SEHNR, CDR2 FQNEAQ (reference sequence). The CDR3 extends over 12 amino acids.

The gene calls are TRBV7-9 and TRBJ2-7; weak D call: TRBD1 (6 bases). The V and J ends lost 5 bases and 1 base respectively, with 15 bases between them. Per germline, CDR1 SEHNR and CDR2 FQNEAQ (reference sequence). This CDR3 is built from 15 residues. The CDR3 DNA reads as TGTGCCAGCAGCCCGCGAGACAGGAAGTCCTACGAGCAGTACTTC. It yields the protein CASSPRDRKSYEQYF.

V gene TRBV19 combines with J gene TRBJ1-1; 7 bases are a match to TRBD1. This CDR3 comprises 16 residues. Trimming at V came to 5 bases and at J to 0 bases, leaving 9 bases not matched to a gene. In germline, CDR1 is LNHDA, CDR2 SQIVND (reference sequence). This CDR3 reads CASSYRDSLLNTEAFF. The DNA for the CDR3 is TGTGCCAGTAGTTATCGGGACAGCCTTCTGAACACTGAAGCTTTCTTT.

Only a few counts were recorded for this clone. The genes are TRBV7-3 and TRBJ2-3; 9 nucleotides agree with TRBD2. Germline V gene data show CDR1 as SGHTA and CDR2 as FQGTGA. J lost 3 bases, V lost 1 base, and 8 bases had no gene match. The CDR3 length is 17 residues. CDR3 in amino acids: CASSLMAGGGGTDTQYF. The CDR3 DNA reads TGTGCCAGCAGCTTAATGGCGGGAGGGGGAGGAACAGATACGCAGTATTTT.

This clone was counted only a few times. The V and J genes are TRBV4-3 and TRBJ2-7, with D hard to call. V was shortened by 1 base and J by 5 bases, with 9 bases between the two germline ends. Germline-derived CDR1 and CDR2 are LGHNA and YSLEER. The CDR3 loop spans 13 amino acids. CDR3 bases: TGCGCCAGCAGCCAAGTTCAGGCCCACGAGCAGTACTTC. Protein product: CASSQVQAHEQYF.

The chain recombines TRBV9 with TRBJ2-3; D could derive from TRBD1 or TRBD2 (5 bases each). The CDR3 is 14 amino acids. The germline V gene encodes CDR1 SGDLS and CDR2 YYNGEE. V lost 0 bases and J 2 bases, leaving 7 bases between the germline ends. The CDR3 DNA follows: TGTGCCAGCAGCGTAGAGGGGACCACAGATACGCAGTATTTT. Encoded protein: CASSVEGTTDTQYF.

This clone showed up just a few times. The chain uses TRBV19 and TRBJ2-1, with D possibly matching TRBD1 (5 bases). The CDR3 totals 12 residues. Trimming removed 4 bases from V and 5 bases from J, with 6 bases in between. Germline V CDR1 and CDR2: LNHDA, SQIVND (reference sequence). CDR3: CASSKGNNEQFF. DNA of the CDR3: TGTGCCAGTAGTAAGGGGAACAATGAGCAGTTCTTC.

The chain joins TRBV7-9 to TRBJ1-2; a weak D match, TRBD1 (5 bases). Trimming pared 2 bases from V and 6 bases from J, leaving 7 bases between. CDR3 length: 12 amino acids. CDR1 is SEHNR, CDR2 FQNEAQ, per germline (reference sequence). CDR3 amino acids: CASSLYRNGYTF. The CDR3 bases are TGTGCCAGCAGCTTATACAGGAATGGCTACACCTTC.

This clone occurred a few times. The rearrangement links TRBV6-5 to TRBJ2-5, with D possibly being TRBD2 (5 bases). The V end was cut by 2 bases, the J end by 5 bases, with 12 bases between. The CDR3 loop spans 14 amino acids. Per germline, CDR1 MNHEY and CDR2 SVGAGI. The CDR3 sequence is CASSYREEWETQYF. The CDR3 DNA sequence: TGTGCCAGCAGTTACCGGGAAGAATGGGAGACCCAGTACTTC.

This clone was counted between two and nine times. The chain is built from TRBV6-4 and TRBJ2-2; D is undetermined. Germline V gene data show CDR1 as MRHNA and CDR2 as SNTAGT. There are 14 residues in the CDR3. Trimming stripped 5 bases from V and 2 bases from J, with 9 bases between. Here the CDR3 reads CASSYDTNTGELFF. As DNA, the CDR3 is TGTGCCAGCAGTTACGACACTAACACCGGGGAGCTGTTTTTT.

The J gene is TRBJ2-1, the V gene TRBV6-5, with TRBD2 matching over 8 bases. Germline CDR1 reads MNHEY; CDR2 reads SVGAGI. V gave up 5 bases and J gave up 3 bases; unmatched junction bases: 6. The CDR3 sequence is 15 residues long. The chain's CDR3 is CASSVGLENYNEQFF. CDR3 bases: TGTGCCAGCAGTGTGGGACTAGAAAACTACAATGAGCAGTTCTTC.

J is TRBJ1-1 and V is TRBV4-3, with TRBD1 matching 7 bases. The CDR3 is 14 residues long. CDR1 is LGHNA and CDR2 is YSLEER in the germline V gene. Unmatched junction bases numbered 7, after V lost 3 bases and J lost 6 bases. The CDR3: CASSHAWGQSEAFF. The CDR3 coding sequence is TGCGCCAGCAGCCACGCGTGGGGACAGTCTGAAGCTTTCTTT.

This clone was recorded only once. The chain has TRBV4-1 and TRBJ2-5, with TRBD2 as a possible D gene (5 bases). The ends were cut back, 6 bases at V and 4 bases at J, with 9 bases in the middle. The CDR3 has 12 amino acids. CDR1 MGHRA and CDR2 YSYEKL come from the germline V gene. CDR3: CASSEGPETQYF. The DNA of the CDR3 is TGCGCCAGCAGTGAGGGTCCAGAGACCCAGTACTTC.

This clone has only one observation. The J gene is TRBJ2-7, the V gene TRBV5-4; D is ambiguous. Germline V lookup: CDR1 SGHNT, CDR2 YYREEE (reference sequence). This CDR3 has 14 residues. Trimming pared 5 bases from V and 0 bases from J, leaving 12 bases between. This chain's CDR3 is CASRYSGASYEQYF. CDR3 bases: TGTGCCAGCAGGTATTCGGGCGCCTCCTACGAGCAGTACTTC.

The gene calls are TRBV7-6 and TRBJ2-1; TRBD2 matches 9 bases. V lost 2 bases to trimming and J lost 9 bases; unmatched junction nucleotides: 8. CDR1 is SGHVS and CDR2 is FNYEAQ in the germline V gene. The CDR3 runs to 15 residues. CDR3 protein: CASSLILAGVAEQFF. The CDR3 DNA sequence: TGTGCCAGCAGCTTAATATTAGCGGGGGTTGCTGAGCAGTTCTTC.

The chain carries TRBV5-1 and TRBJ1-5; D may be TRBD1 (5 bases). V lost 0 bases and J 4 bases, leaving 8 bases between the germline ends. The CDR3 loop spans 14 amino acids. Germline CDR1 reads SGHRS; CDR2 reads YFSETQ. The CDR3 nucleotides read TGCGCCAGCAGCTTGGGGACACGTAATCAGCCCCAGCATTTT. Residues: CASSLGTRNQPQHF. The full variable domain, in which reference TRBV5-1 and TRBJ1-5 provide the parts outside the CDR3, is KAGVTQTPRYLIKTRGQQVTLSCSPISGHRSVSWYQQTPGQGLQFLFEYFSETQRNKGNFPGRFSGRQFSNSRSEMNVSTLELGDSALYLCASSLGTRNQPQHFGDGTRLSIL.

This clone was observed a few times. The chain joins TRBV14 to TRBJ1-1; D ambiguous. CDR3 length: 14 amino acids. Germline V gene lookup returns CDR1 SGHDN and CDR2 FVKESK. V was clipped by 0 bases and J by 7 bases, with 12 bases between them. CDR3 in amino acids: CASSQDWTVFEAFF. CDR3 sequence (DNA): TGTGCCAGCAGCCAAGATTGGACCGTGTTTGAAGCTTTCTTT.

The chain joins TRBV4-3 to TRBJ1-2; tentatively, D is TRBD1 (6 bases). The V gene lost 3 bases and the J gene lost 3 bases, with 11 bases spanning the gap. There are 14 residues in the CDR3. The V gene's germline CDR1 is LGHNA and CDR2 YSLEER. The CDR3 here is CASSHQGNDYGYTF. The CDR3, as DNA: TGCGCCAGCAGCCACCAGGGGAACGACTATGGCTACACCTTC.

The sample holds a few counts of this clone. The chain uses TRBV7-2 and TRBJ2-4; TRBD2 aligns across 7 bases. In germline, CDR1 is SGHTA, CDR2 FQGNSA. J gave up 7 bases and V 0 bases, and 6 bases lay outside the gene matches. This CDR3 contains 15 residues. CDR3 in DNA: TGTGCCAGCAGCTTAGCTGGCGGGAGTAGGAACATTCAGTACTTC. It translates to CASSLAGGSRNIQYF.

The chain is built from TRBV4-1 and TRBJ1-5, with 7 bases fitting TRBD1. CDR1 is MGHRA and CDR2 is YSYEKL in the germline V gene. Unmatched junction bases numbered 8, after V lost 3 bases and J lost 3 bases. The CDR3 runs to 16 residues. In DNA, the CDR3 is TGCGCCAGCAGCCAGAGGGGGCCGACCAACAATCAGCCCCAGCATTTT. Residues: CASSQRGPTNNQPQHF.

The chain uses TRBV27 and TRBJ2-1; tentative D call: TRBD2 (5 bases). The V and J ends lost 3 bases and 0 bases respectively, with 12 bases between them. Per the germline V gene, CDR1 is MNHEY and CDR2 is SMNVEV (reference sequence). The CDR3 loop spans 16 amino acids. The CDR3 bases are TGTGCCAGCAGTTTCGGCGGGTCTAGCTCCTACAATGAGCAGTTCTTC. This encodes CASSFGGSSSYNEQFF.